This T cell receptor beta chain was identified during a study of blood T cell repertoires in COVID-19. The protocol was immunoSEQ multiplex PCR, while the TCRdb copy is restricted to in-frame clones and leaves out a portion. Of about 70,000 clones listed, 70% to 85% are singletons. This clone was counted ten times or more. Germline loops: CDR1 LGHDT, CDR2 YNNKEL (reference sequence). The CDR3 contains 16 residues. Trimming removed 3 bases from V and 1 base from J, with 15 bases in between. The sample consisted of peripheral blood. The gene calls are TRBV3-1 (or the pseudogene TRBV3-2) and TRBJ2-5; the D is unclear. This TCR was recovered from a woman in her sixties or seventies with acute or convalescent COVID-19. For the CDR3, the DNA is TGTGCCAGCAGCCATCATACACCCCATACCCAAGAGACCCAGTACTTC. Translated: CASSHHTPHTQETQYF.